The 9 T cell receptor beta chains listed next were all sequenced from one sample in a study of CD8+ T cells in alopecia areata. Indicated treatment: oral pan-JAK inhibitor, 5-10 mg twice daily. The authors extracted RNA and reverse transcribed it into cDNA as the sequencing template. Profiled with immunoSEQ multiplex PCR; TCRdb holds only in-frame clones, not every one. The top ten clones hold approximately 3.5% of a sample with about 200,000 clones, approximately 60% of them seen once. This specimen consisted of CD4+ T cells sorted from blood, obtained at week 4, from a patient treated with tofacitinib. The receptors were gathered from a human donor with alopecia areata.

This clone was seen a few times. J is TRBJ1-2 and V is TRBV9; TRBD1 matches at 8 bases. This CDR3 comprises 16 residues. Germline V gene lookup returns CDR1 SGDLS and CDR2 YYNGEE. J gave up 3 bases and V 3 bases, and 10 bases lay outside the gene matches. For the CDR3, the DNA is TGTGCCAGCAGCGGCGCCGGACAGGGAAGGGACTATGGCTACACCTTC. Amino acids: CASSGAGQGRDYGYTF. Full variable domain (remainder filled in from reference TRBV9 and TRBJ1-2): DSGVTQTPKHLITATGQRVTLRCSPRSGDLSVYWYQQSLDQGLQFLIQYYNGEERAKGNILERFSAQQFPDLHSELNLSSLELGDSALYFCASSGAGQGRDYGYTFGSGTRLTVV.

V usage is TRBV4-1 and J usage is TRBJ2-5, with 10 bases lining up with TRBD2. This CDR3 has 16 amino acids. The germline CDR1 and CDR2 sequences are MGHRA and YSYEKL. The V segment lost 0 bases and the J segment 5 bases; nucleotides outside the gene matches: 6. CDR3 in amino acids: CASSQDGTSDWETQYF. CDR3 nucleotide sequence: TGCGCCAGCAGCCAAGACGGGACTAGCGATTGGGAGACCCAGTACTTC.

This clone has only a few counts. The genes are TRBV2 and TRBJ2-2; D gene ambiguous. Germline V gives CDR1 SNHLY, CDR2 FYNNEI. V was shortened by 6 bases and J by 4 bases, with 6 bases between the two germline ends. The CDR3 is 12 residues long. The CDR3: CASRSLTGELFF. Here the CDR3 DNA reads TGTGCCAGCAGATCACTCACCGGGGAGCTGTTTTTT.

This clone occurred a few times. The chain recombines TRBV28 with TRBJ1-5; D possibly corresponds to TRBD1 (6 bases). Trimming removed 10 bases at V and 1 base at J, with 17 bases between. This CDR3 is 15 amino acids long. Germline CDR1 reads MDHEN; CDR2 reads SYDVKM. Written as DNA, the CDR3 is TGTGCCACCTGGGTCGGGGGGGCAAGCAATCAGCCCCAGCATTTT. Its protein product is CATWVGGASNQPQHF. The full variable domain, rest sourced from reference TRBV28 and TRBJ1-5, is DVKVTQSSRYLVKRTGEKVFLECVQDMDHENMFWYRQDPGLGLRLIYFSYDVKMKEKGDIPEGYSVSREKKERFSLILESASTNQTSMYLCATWVGGASNQPQHFGDGTRLSIL.

The V and J genes are TRBV6-5 and TRBJ2-1; D may be TRBD2 (5 bases). The V end was cut by 5 bases, the J end by 4 bases, with 15 bases between. Germline V gene lookup returns CDR1 MNHEY and CDR2 SVGAGI. CDR3 length: 15 residues. The chain's CDR3 is CASSGGSLAYNEQFF. CDR3 DNA sequence: TGTGCCAGCAGTGGCGGGTCACTTGCTTACAATGAGCAGTTCTTC.

This clone was seen at least ten times. V gene TRBV28 combines with J gene TRBJ2-1, with D perhaps TRBD2 (5 bases). This CDR3 region has 11 residues. The V and J ends lost 6 bases and 9 bases respectively, with 9 bases between them. Per the germline V gene, CDR1 is MDHEN and CDR2 is SYDVKM. CDR3 nucleotide sequence: TGTGCCAGCAGGAGGGTTGGTGAGCAGTTCTTC. Its translation: CASRRVGEQFF.

This clone occurred a few times. The V and J genes are TRBV28 and TRBJ2-3; D gene unclear. Trimming shortened V by 4 bases and J by 2 bases, and 4 bases separated the two germline ends. The CDR3 spans 12 residues. Germline CDR1 reads MDHEN; CDR2 reads SYDVKM. The CDR3 DNA reads as TGTGCCAGCAGTTCGATCACAGATACGCAGTATTTT. Translating gives CASSSITDTQYF.

This clone showed up just once. The V and J genes are TRBV7-8 and TRBJ2-5; 7 bases line up with TRBD2. CDR1 is SGHVS and CDR2 is FQNEAQ in the germline V gene. This CDR3 has 14 amino acids. V lost 4 bases to trimming and J lost 3 bases; unmatched junction nucleotides: 5. The CDR3: CASSYLLAEETQYF. CDR3 bases: TGTGCCAGCAGCTACCTTCTAGCGGAAGAGACCCAGTACTTC. Based on the CDR3 plus reference TRBV7-8 and TRBJ2-5, the full variable domain is GAGVSQSPRYKVAKRGQDVALRCDPISGHVSLFWYQQALGQGPEFLTYFQNEAQLDKSGLPSDRFFAERPEGSVSTLKIQRTQQEDSAVYLCASSYLLAEETQYFGPGTRLLVL.

This CDR3 is CSAQQYNEQFF. CDR3 DNA sequence: TGCAGTGCCCAGCAGTACAATGAGCAGTTCTTC. The V and J genes are TRBV20-1 and TRBJ2-1; D remains unclear. Deletions cut 6 bases from V and 4 bases from J, with 7 bases between. Looked up from germline, CDR1 is DFQATT and CDR2 is SNEGSKA (reference sequence). There are 11 residues in the CDR3.